These 26 T cell receptor beta chains were all obtained from the same sample, sequenced in a study of T cells in Graves' hyperthyroidism and ophthalmopathy. The CDR3 regions of TCR beta were amplified from RNA transcripts. Initially, a first-round RT-PCR of the TCR CDR3 employed the HTBI primer set. TCRdb re-called the multiplex PCR reads through MiXCR, storing one row per CDR3 protein. The table lists 650,000 to 800,000 distinct CDR3 sequences, nearly 45% of them singletons. Sequencing used peripheral blood or thyroid tissue (not recorded which). All receptors derive from an adult man with Graves' disease, either hyperthyroidism or ophthalmopathy (not recorded which).

The chain links TRBV7-9 to TRBJ2-7; unclear D gene. V was shortened by 3 bases and J by 2 bases, with 14 bases between the two germline ends. Germline assignment: CDR1 SEHNR and CDR2 FQNEAQ (reference sequence). The CDR3 loop spans 15 amino acids. The CDR3 is CASSFPGPRTYEQYF. CDR3 DNA: TGTGCCAGCAGCTTCCCGGGCCCAAGAACCTACGAGCAGTACTTC.

For this clonotype: This may be a read error, as it is one base from a much larger clone. The rearrangement uses TRBV7-9 and TRBJ1-4; a weak D match, TRBD1 (5 bases). Trimming pared 7 bases from V and 10 bases from J, leaving 19 bases between. CDR3 length equals 14 residues. Per the germline V gene, CDR1 is SEHNR and CDR2 is FQNEAQ (reference sequence). Here the CDR3 DNA reads TGTGCCAGCACCATTGAGAAAGGGGAGGGAAAACTGTTTTTT. Protein product: CASTIEKGEGKLFF.

V gene TRBV9 combines with J gene TRBJ1-6, with TRBD1 identical over 12 bases. V trimming: 0 bases; J trimming: 7 bases; junction bases outside the gene matches: 8. Germline V gene sequence: CDR1 SGDLS, CDR2 YYNGEE. The CDR3 spans 18 residues. CDR3 in amino acids: CASSVEGTGGKPNSPLHF. In DNA, the CDR3 is TGTGCCAGCAGCGTAGAAGGGACAGGGGGCAAACCCAATTCACCCCTCCACTTT.

The rearrangement uses TRBV2 and TRBJ2-7; 10 bases map to TRBD2. V shed 4 bases and J 2 bases; nucleotides not matched to a gene: 11. The germline gives CDR1 SNHLY, CDR2 FYNNEI. The CDR3 is made up of 17 amino acids. CDR3 DNA: TGTGCCAGCAGTGCGCCAAGGGGGGGACTAGCGCCCTACGAGCAGTACTTC. Residues: CASSAPRGGLAPYEQYF.

In its sample, this clonotype was seen a few times. The genes are TRBV9 and TRBJ1-2, with D tentatively TRBD1 (6 bases). Trimming took off 0 bases at V and 6 bases at J, with 18 bases between the two ends. Germline CDR1 is SGDLS and CDR2 is YYNGEE. This CDR3 contains 16 residues. The CDR3 DNA sequence: TGTGCCAGCAGCGTAGCTTCAACTGGAAGGACAGATGGCTACACCTTC. This translates into CASSVASTGRTDGYTF.

This chain connects TRBV2 to TRBJ2-7; no definite D call. Germline V lookup: CDR1 SNHLY, CDR2 FYNNEI. This CDR3 is built from 14 residues. The V end lost 7 bases, the J end lost 5 bases, and 18 bases lay between the germline ends. The DNA of the CDR3 is TGTGCCAGCAACGGGCCGGTGGAGCGAAACGAGCAGTACTTC. Amino acid sequence: CASNGPVERNEQYF.

At least ten counts were recorded for this clonotype. The chain couples TRBV5-1 to TRBJ1-6; TRBD1 aligns across 7 bases. Germline values: CDR1 SGHRS, CDR2 YFSETQ. The CDR3 extends over 15 amino acids. V trimming: 5 bases; J trimming: 5 bases; junction bases outside the gene matches: 7. CDR3 residues: CASRRGTADNSPLHF. CDR3 DNA sequence: TGCGCCAGCAGGAGGGGGACAGCCGATAATTCACCCCTCCACTTT.

The chain is built from TRBV29-1 and TRBJ1-1; 9 nucleotides align to TRBD1. The V segment lost 7 bases and the J segment 5 bases; nucleotides outside the gene matches: 5. CDR1 SQVTM and CDR2 ANQGSEA come from the germline V gene. The CDR3 covers 12 residues. CDR3 sequence: CSGGQGGTEAFF. CDR3 DNA: TGCAGCGGGGGACAGGGAGGAACTGAAGCTTTCTTT.

The chain employs TRBV25-1 and TRBJ1-1; 8 bases map to TRBD1. Germline CDR1 is MGHDK and CDR2 is SYGVNS. This CDR3 has 15 residues. V gave up 4 bases and J gave up 6 bases; unmatched junction bases: 10. CDR3 loop: CASSAPRTGYPEAFF. The CDR3 nucleotides read TGTGCCAGCAGTGCACCTCGGACAGGGTACCCTGAAGCTTTCTTT.

The V gene is TRBV5-1, the J gene TRBJ1-1; 7 bases match TRBD1. This CDR3 is 16 amino acids long. J gave up 0 bases and V 0 bases, and 5 bases lay outside the gene matches. Germline V CDR1 and CDR2: SGHRS, YFSETQ. The CDR3 loop reads CASSLDPGQMNTEAFF. In nucleotides, the CDR3 is TGCGCCAGCAGCTTGGATCCGGGACAGATGAACACTGAAGCTTTCTTT.

This clonotype has ten or more counts. The chain links TRBV2 to TRBJ2-7; D ambiguous. Trimming cost V 1 base and J 5 bases, with 12 bases left between them. The CDR3 loop spans 14 amino acids. The germline V gene has CDR1 SNHLY and CDR2 FYNNEI. The CDR3 nucleotides read TGTGCCAGCAGTGAAGATCGGATGGGCCACGAGCAGTACTTC. It yields the protein CASSEDRMGHEQYF. Complete variable domain (other parts from reference TRBV2 and TRBJ2-7): EPEVTQTPSHQVTQMGQEVILRCVPISNHLYFYWYRQILGQKVEFLVSFYNNEISEKSEIFDDQFSVERPDGSNFTLKIRSTKLEDSAMYFCASSEDRMGHEQYFGPGTRLTVT.

This clonotype has only a few counts. The J gene is TRBJ2-2, the V gene TRBV19; 8 bases are a match to TRBD1. V dropped 7 bases and J dropped 0; count of bases not matched to a gene: 7. The germline gives CDR1 LNHDA, CDR2 SQIVND (reference sequence). The CDR3 has 16 amino acids. The CDR3 spells CASTDRVISNTGELFF. The DNA for the CDR3 is TGTGCCAGTACGGACAGGGTCATCTCGAACACCGGGGAGCTGTTTTTT.

This clonotype appeared a few times. Germline is not matched at one junction end, which may reflect a read error. The CDR3 spells CASSEATDNSYEQYF. The CDR3, as DNA: TGTGCCAGCAGTGAAGCTACGGACAACTCCTACGAGCAGTACTTC. The chain has TRBV10-3 and TRBJ2-7, with D tentatively TRBD1 (5 bases). Germline assignment: CDR1 ENHRY and CDR2 SYGVKD. This CDR3 has 15 residues.

This clonotype was seen a single time. One junction end does not reproduce the germline sequence, and a read error may be involved. As DNA, the CDR3 is TGTGCCAGCAGCTTAACTCGGGGGCAGGACTTC. Residues: CASSLTRGQDF. V usage is TRBV7-8 and J usage is TRBJ2-7; perhaps D is TRBD1 or TRBD2 (6 bases each). The CDR3 runs to 11 residues. Germline-derived CDR1 and CDR2 are SGHVS and FQNEAQ.

In its sample, this clonotype was seen many times. CDR3 nucleotide sequence: TGTGCCAGCATAACTGTCCCGAACACCGGGGAGCTGTTTTTT. This codes for CASITVPNTGELFF. The rearrangement links TRBV2 to TRBJ2-2, with D unresolved. This CDR3 comprises 14 residues. With 7 bases removed from V and 0 bases from J, the gap between germline ends came to 9 bases. Germline lookup yields CDR1 SNHLY and CDR2 FYNNEI.

This clonotype was observed at least ten times. This chain connects TRBV9 to TRBJ1-6; 8 nucleotides agree with TRBD1. This CDR3 is built from 15 residues. Germline values: CDR1 SGDLS, CDR2 YYNGEE. V shed 3 bases, J shed 9 bases, and the junction held 8 bases outside the gene matches. The CDR3 sequence is CASSALGQGSSPLHF. The CDR3 DNA reads TGTGCCAGCAGCGCCCTCGGACAGGGTAGTTCACCCCTCCACTTT.

Ten or more counts support this clonotype. The rearrangement joins TRBV29-1 to TRBJ1-5; TRBD1 might be the D (5 bases). Germline lookup yields CDR1 SQVTM and CDR2 ANQGSEA. The CDR3 consists of 13 residues. V was clipped by 6 bases and J by 5 bases, with 14 bases between them. The DNA for the CDR3 is TGCAGCGTGAACCAGGGATTGGATCAGCCCCAGCATTTT. Translation: CSVNQGLDQPQHF.

This clonotype was seen ten or more times. V and J are TRBV20-1 and TRBJ1-1, with unresolved D. The CDR3 loop spans 13 amino acids. Germline loops: CDR1 DFQATT, CDR2 SNEGSKA (reference sequence). V gave up 6 bases and J gave up 1 base, with 12 bases separating them. The CDR3 protein is CSASPGSNTEAFF. For the CDR3, the DNA is TGCAGTGCAAGTCCCGGTTCGAACACTGAAGCTTTCTTT.

V is TRBV10-3 and J is TRBJ1-1; D gene uncertain. V was pared by 8 bases and J by 2 bases, with 12 bases between. This CDR3 has 13 residues. Germline assignment: CDR1 ENHRY and CDR2 SYGVKD. The CDR3 DNA reads as TGTGCCATCGGAGAGACAATTAACACTGAAGCTTTCTTT. Its protein product is CAIGETINTEAFF.

The chain uses TRBV25-1 and TRBJ2-6; no definite D call. V lost 9 bases and J lost 4, with 7 bases in between. Germline V gives CDR1 MGHDK, CDR2 SYGVNS. This CDR3 is built from 12 residues. The CDR3 DNA is TGTGCCAGTGAGTCGGGGGCCAACGTCCTGACTTTC. Translation gives CASESGANVLTF.

Points on this clonotype: Mismatch with germline at one junction end may stem from a read error. This chain joins TRBV5-1 and TRBJ1-2, with 7 bases that match TRBD1. Germline CDR1 is SGHRS and CDR2 is YFSETQ. CDR3 size: 13 residues. CDR3 coding DNA: TGCGCCAGCAGCTTTTTTGACAGGGTGGCTGAAGCTTTC. This encodes CASSFFDRVAEAF.

This clonotype was counted at least ten times. The V gene is TRBV29-1, the J gene TRBJ1-5; possible D gene TRBD1, 5 bases. Trimming cost V 4 bases and J 7 bases, with 14 bases left between them. Germline V lookup: CDR1 SQVTM, CDR2 ANQGSEA. The CDR3 runs 13 residues. DNA of the CDR3: TGCAGCGTTGGTGAAGGGGCGCGGCAGCCCCAGCATTTT. It is translated as CSVGEGARQPQHF.

This chain connects TRBV15 to TRBJ2-7, with D perhaps being TRBD1 or TRBD2 (6 bases each). The J call may be faulty, since TRBJ2-5 better matches the DNA end. CDR3 length equals 15 residues. CDR1 and CDR2 from the germline V gene are LNHNV and YYDKDF (reference sequence). The CDR3 region is CATSRYRDAGETQYF. As DNA, the CDR3 is TGTGCCACCAGCAGATACAGGGACGCGGGGGAGACCCAGTACTTC.

The chain is built from TRBV20-1 and TRBJ2-7, with 11 bases identical to TRBD2. V shed 1 base and J 5 bases; nucleotides not matched to a gene: 10. This CDR3 contains 16 residues. Per the germline V gene, CDR1 is DFQATT and CDR2 is SNEGSKA (reference sequence). The chain's CDR3 is CSARGGLAAGFHEQYF. CDR3 nucleotides: TGCAGTGCTAGAGGGGGACTAGCGGCCGGGTTCCACGAGCAGTACTTC.

This clonotype was observed many times. The chain recombines TRBV19 with TRBJ1-2; D gene uncertain. Looked up from germline, CDR1 is LNHDA and CDR2 is SQIVND (reference sequence). V lost 3 bases to trimming and J lost 7 bases, with 12 bases between them. This CDR3 comprises 13 residues. The chain's CDR3 is CASSITGSLGYTF. As DNA, the CDR3 is TGTGCCAGTAGTATTACGGGGTCTCTTGGCTACACCTTC.

In its sample, this clonotype was seen many times. The rearrangement joins TRBV29-1 to TRBJ1-2; TRBD1 might be the D (5 bases). Germline CDR1 and CDR2: SQVTM and ANQGSEA. The CDR3 sequence is 13 residues long. Trimming took 4 bases from V and 6 from J, leaving 15 bases between them. CDR3 DNA sequence: TGCAGCGTTGTTCCCAGGGCCTGGGATGGCTACACCTTC. Amino acid sequence: CSVVPRAWDGYTF.